These 14 T cell receptor beta chains originate from one sample sequenced in a study of cytomegalovirus exposure and HLA in healthy donors. Produced via immunoSEQ multiplex PCR; TCRdb's table is partial and in-frame only. The profile shows 100,000 to 150,000 clones, 70% to 90% of them singletons. Sequencing was performed on PBMCs. The source is a woman younger than 30 in good health and CMV-seronegative.

The chain recombines TRBV2 with TRBJ1-2; 8 bases are a match to TRBD1. After removal of 1 base from V and 9 bases from J, the junction contained 7 bases not matched to a gene. There are 14 residues in the CDR3. The germline V gene encodes CDR1 SNHLY and CDR2 FYNNEI. The CDR3 reads CASSEGGQVNSYTF. As DNA, the CDR3 is TGTGCCAGCAGTGAAGGGGGACAGGTTAATAGCTACACCTTC.

The J gene is TRBJ1-3, the V gene TRBV30; weak D call: TRBD1 (5 bases). V lost 1 base to trimming and J lost 0 bases, with 7 bases between them. The CDR3 consists of 14 residues. Germline CDR1 GTSNPN, CDR2 SVGIG (reference sequence). CDR3 region: CAWSGQNSGNTIYF. The CDR3 DNA follows: TGTGCCTGGAGTGGACAGAACTCTGGAAACACCATATATTTT. Combining the CDR3 with reference TRBV30 and TRBJ1-3 gives the whole variable domain SQTIHQWPATLVQPVGSPLSLECTVEGTSNPNLYWYRQAAGRGLQLLFYSVGIGQISSEVPQNLSASRPQDRQFILSSKKLLLSDSGFYLCAWSGQNSGNTIYFGEGSWLTVV.

This clone has only one observation. The rearrangement links TRBV6-5 to TRBJ1-1, with D possibly being TRBD1 (5 bases). The CDR3 has 13 residues. V shed 6 bases and J shed 0 bases, with 8 bases lying between them. CDR1 and CDR2 from the germline V gene are MNHEY and SVGAGI. The CDR3 DNA reads as TGTGCCAGCAGAACGACAGTGAACACTGAAGCTTTCTTT. Residues: CASRTTVNTEAFF.

The chain recombines TRBV5-1 with TRBJ2-5; D might be TRBD1 (7 bases). The length of the CDR3 is 14 residues. The V gene's germline CDR1 is SGHRS and CDR2 YFSETQ. V lost 3 bases, J lost 2 bases, and 11 bases lay in between. This chain's CDR3 is CASSSQGGQETQYF. The DNA for the CDR3 is TGCGCCAGCAGCTCCCAGGGGGGACAAGAGACCCAGTACTTC. The whole variable domain, filled in from reference TRBV5-1 and TRBJ2-5, reads KAGVTQTPRYLIKTRGQQVTLSCSPISGHRSVSWYQQTPGQGLQFLFEYFSETQRNKGNFPGRFSGRQFSNSRSEMNVSTLELGDSALYLCASSSQGGQETQYFGPGTRLLVL.

This chain joins TRBV6-4 and TRBJ2-2, with a weak D call TRBD1 (6 bases). CDR1 and CDR2 (germline): MRHNA, SNTAGT. The CDR3 runs to 14 residues. V was trimmed by 6 bases and J by 1 base, leaving 9 bases between them. CDR3 sequence reads: CASRKDRNTGELFF. CDR3 DNA: TGTGCCAGCAGAAAGGACAGGAACACCGGGGAGCTGTTTTTT.

As regards this clone: The same CDR3 can be traced to other DNA sequences in this sample. This chain uses TRBV28 with TRBJ2-7; D is possibly TRBD1 (6 bases). This CDR3 comprises 13 residues. The V end lost 3 bases, the J end lost 4 bases, and 10 bases lay between the germline ends. Per the germline V gene, CDR1 is MDHEN and CDR2 is SYDVKM. The CDR3, as DNA: TGTGCCAGCAGTTTTGGGGGCCCGTACGAGCAGTACTTC. Its translation: CASSFGGPYEQYF.

This clone was found once. This sequence joins TRBV5-1 and TRBJ2-1, with 12 bases lining up with TRBD2. This CDR3 comprises 17 residues. In germline, CDR1 is SGHRS, CDR2 YFSETQ. With 0 bases clipped from V and 10 bases from J, the junction kept 11 bases outside the gene matches. CDR3 in amino acids: CASSLDFSSGRAHEQFF. CDR3 sequence (DNA): TGCGCCAGCAGCTTGGACTTCTCTAGCGGGAGGGCCCACGAGCAGTTCTTC.

V and J are TRBV25-1 and TRBJ1-6, with a tentative D call TRBD1 (6 bases). V gave up 7 bases and J gave up 11 bases, with 27 bases separating them. Looked up from germline, CDR1 is MGHDK and CDR2 is SYGVNS. The CDR3 runs 17 residues. CDR3 loop: CASIGRDEQGKRTPLHF. The CDR3 DNA reads TGTGCCAGCATTGGGAGGGACGAACAGGGCAAACGGACACCCCTCCACTTT.

The chain employs TRBV2 and TRBJ2-5, with D uncertain. The CDR3 totals 15 residues. Germline loops: CDR1 SNHLY, CDR2 FYNNEI. V was pared by 6 bases and J by 2 bases, with 16 bases between. The CDR3 spells CASSPRSSSQETQYF. CDR3 nucleotide sequence: TGTGCCAGCAGCCCCAGGTCCTCCTCACAAGAGACCCAGTACTTC.

The chain employs TRBV11-3 and TRBJ2-1; 7 bases align to TRBD1. V was pared by 0 bases and J by 2 bases, with 7 bases of the junction left unmatched. The CDR3 extends over 17 amino acids. The germline gives CDR1 SGHNT, CDR2 YENEEA. The CDR3 reads CASSLDNRGQAYNEQFF. The CDR3 region has the DNA TGTGCCAGCAGCTTAGACAATCGAGGACAGGCCTACAATGAGCAGTTCTTC.

V usage is TRBV5-1 and J usage is TRBJ2-3; 10 nucleotides agree with TRBD1. Per germline, CDR1 SGHRS and CDR2 YFSETQ. The CDR3 spans 16 residues. The V and J ends lost 4 bases and 3 bases, in that order; junction bases with no gene match: 8. CDR3 in DNA: TGCGCCAGCAGCATCGGGACAGGGGCTCGGACAGATACGCAGTATTTT. It specifies CASSIGTGARTDTQYF.

The chain recombines TRBV6-1 with TRBJ1-2; the D is unclear. The CDR3 has 12 amino acids. Germline V lookup: CDR1 MNHNS, CDR2 SASEGT. The ends were cut back, 9 bases at V and 4 bases at J, with 12 bases in the middle. CDR3 coding DNA: TGTGCCAGTGGGCGGGTACGCTATGGCTACACCTTC. Protein product: CASGRVRYGYTF.

The chain employs TRBV19 and TRBJ1-1, with 9 bases aligning to TRBD1. The CDR3 has 14 residues. In germline, CDR1 is LNHDA, CDR2 SQIVND (reference sequence). V was pared by 6 bases and J by 1 base, with 3 bases of the junction left unmatched. CDR3 region: CASSSDRGNTEAFF. CDR3 sequence (DNA): TGTGCCAGTAGCTCGGACAGGGGGAACACTGAAGCTTTCTTT.

The chain joins TRBV6-5 to TRBJ2-7; D may be TRBD1 (6 bases). Germline CDR1 reads MNHEY; CDR2 reads SVGAGI. V lost 6 bases to trimming and J lost 2 bases, with 17 bases between them. The CDR3 extends over 15 amino acids. CDR3 residues: CASRRKAGDTYEQYF. The CDR3 coding sequence is TGTGCCAGCAGACGCAAGGCAGGGGATACCTACGAGCAGTACTTC.